The 30 T cell receptor beta chains listed next were all sequenced from one sample in a study of blood T cell repertoires in COVID-19. The assay was immunoSEQ multiplex PCR, and TCRdb's table has in-frame clones only and misses some. The table lists about 100,000 clones, about 85% of them singletons. The sample consisted of peripheral blood. These receptors all stem from a human donor in a cohort sampled during active COVID-19.

This clone has a single count. V usage is TRBV9 and J usage is TRBJ1-3, with 8 nucleotides matching TRBD1. CDR1 and CDR2 (germline): SGDLS, YYNGEE. This CDR3 region has 16 residues. V trimming: 0 bases; J trimming: 3 bases; junction bases outside the gene matches: 5. CDR3 residues: CASSVGQGSYGNTIYF. CDR3 bases: TGTGCCAGCAGCGTAGGACAGGGGAGCTATGGAAACACCATATATTTT.

The V gene is TRBV2, the J gene TRBJ1-2; TRBD1 matches 7 bases. Per germline, CDR1 SNHLY and CDR2 FYNNEI. The CDR3 is made up of 14 amino acids. V trimming: 6 bases; J trimming: 8 bases; junction bases outside the gene matches: 12. CDR3 coding DNA: TGTGCCAGCAGAGGGGACAGTCCTGGGAGGGGCTACACCTTC. Translating it yields CASRGDSPGRGYTF. The complete variable domain, with remaining parts taken from reference TRBV2 and TRBJ1-2, reads EPEVTQTPSHQVTQMGQEVILRCVPISNHLYFYWYRQILGQKVEFLVSFYNNEISEKSEIFDDQFSVERPDGSNFTLKIRSTKLEDSAMYFCASRGDSPGRGYTFGSGTRLTVV.

This chain uses TRBV5-1 with TRBJ1-1; tentatively, D is TRBD1 (5 bases). Germline CDR1 and CDR2: SGHRS and YFSETQ. The CDR3 has 15 amino acids. Trimming left V 0 bases short and J 5 bases short, with 14 bases between. CDR3 amino acids: CASSLAGRAGTEAFF. The CDR3, as DNA: TGCGCCAGCAGCTTGGCGGGCAGGGCCGGGACTGAAGCTTTCTTT.

The V gene is TRBV19, the J gene TRBJ2-7, with TRBD1 matching 9 bases. The CDR3 is 16 residues long. J was trimmed by 2 bases and V by 5 bases; bases with no gene match: 10. From germline, CDR1 is LNHDA and CDR2 SQIVND (reference sequence). CDR3 sequence: CASSLQGTGFTYEQYF. DNA of the CDR3: TGTGCCAGTAGTTTGCAAGGGACAGGGTTCACCTACGAGCAGTACTTC.

DNA of the CDR3: TGTGCCAGCAGCCGGGGGGGTGCGGGGACCGGGGAGCTGTTTTTT. This sequence encodes CASSRGGAGTGELFF. The chain uses TRBV7-2 and TRBJ2-2; 8 positions match TRBD2. This CDR3 spans 15 amino acids. From germline, CDR1 is SGHTA and CDR2 FQGNSA. Trimming at V came to 5 bases and at J to 5 bases, leaving 7 bases not matched to a gene.

This clone was counted once. The gene calls are TRBV28 and TRBJ2-1, with 7 positions matching TRBD1. Losses at the gene ends were 8 bases for V and 3 bases for J; bases not matched to a gene: 1. The CDR3 consists of 12 residues. Germline CDR1 is MDHEN and CDR2 is SYDVKM. Here the CDR3 reads CASRDSYNEQFF. DNA for the CDR3: TGTGCCAGCCGGGACAGCTACAATGAGCAGTTCTTC.

V is TRBV5-1 and J is TRBJ2-7, with 7 bases that match TRBD2. The J segment lost 4 bases and the V segment lost 1 base, leaving 8 bases of the junction unmatched. In germline, CDR1 is SGHRS, CDR2 YFSETQ. This CDR3 comprises 15 residues. CDR3 DNA: TGCGCCAGCAGCTTGTTAGCGGGTCCCGGGTACGAGCAGTACTTC. Its protein product is CASSLLAGPGYEQYF.

The chain employs TRBV19 and TRBJ2-1; 14 bases align to TRBD2. Trimming took 4 bases from V and 7 from J; bases not matched to a gene: 9. Germline CDR1 and CDR2: LNHDA and SQIVND (reference sequence). This CDR3 spans 17 amino acids. As DNA, the CDR3 is TGTGCCAGTAGTACCCCCCGACTAGCGGGAGGGCGAAATGAGCAGTTCTTC. Encoded protein: CASSTPRLAGGRNEQFF.

This clone appeared a single time. This chain connects TRBV2 to TRBJ2-7, with 7 positions matching TRBD2. The CDR3 totals 13 residues. Germline CDR1 reads SNHLY; CDR2 reads FYNNEI. J was trimmed by 7 bases and V by 6 bases; bases with no gene match: 9. The CDR3 region has the DNA TGTGCCAGCAGCCCTGGGGGGGTTGGTGAGCAGTACTTC. It translates to CASSPGGVGEQYF.

A remark on this clone: The same CDR3 arises from other DNA sequences in this sample as well. The genes are TRBV18 and TRBJ2-3; no clear D. The CDR3 loop spans 13 amino acids. Trimming pared 3 bases from V and 2 bases from J, leaving 6 bases between. CDR1 is KGHSH, CDR2 LQKENI, per germline. In DNA form, the CDR3 reads TGTGCCAGCTCACCCCCCTACACAGATACGCAGTATTTT. The encoded protein is CASSPPYTDTQYF.

This clone has only a few counts. The chain joins TRBV10-3 to TRBJ2-5; TRBD1 might be the D (7 bases). The V gene lost 9 bases and the J gene lost 4 bases, with 15 bases spanning the gap. The V gene's germline CDR1 is ENHRY and CDR2 SYGVKD. The CDR3 has 13 residues. CDR3 DNA: TGTGCCATAAGAGCAGGGGGAGGAGAGACCCAGTACTTC. Its translation: CAIRAGGGETQYF.

This chain joins TRBV11-2 and TRBJ2-1; D might be TRBD1 or TRBD2, each matching 6 bases. From germline, CDR1 is SGHAT and CDR2 FQNNGV. V was cut by 5 bases and J by 10 bases, with 18 bases left in between. The CDR3 consists of 14 residues. The CDR3 region is CASSLGGMAGEQFF. CDR3 in DNA: TGTGCCAGCAGCCTAGGGGGGATGGCGGGAGAGCAGTTCTTC.

The sample holds one count of this clone. The J gene is TRBJ2-7, the V gene TRBV6-1; TRBD2 matches 7 bases. The CDR3 is 14 residues long. The junction had 0 bases not matched to a gene; V was cut back by 1 base and J by 0 bases. Germline V gives CDR1 MNHNS, CDR2 SASEGT. CDR3 nucleotide sequence: TGTGCCAGCAGTGAAGGGGGGGGCTCCTACGAGCAGTACTTC. This translates into CASSEGGGSYEQYF.

CDR3 protein: CASSRGSSGYTDTQYF. The DNA for the CDR3 is TGTGCCAGCAGCCGAGGGTCGAGCGGATACACAGATACGCAGTATTTT. The genes are TRBV4-2 and TRBJ2-3; perhaps TRBD2 as D (5 bases). This CDR3 is 16 amino acids long. Trimming shortened V by 4 bases and J by 2 bases, and 16 bases separated the two germline ends. The germline V gene encodes CDR1 LGHNA and CDR2 YNFKEQ.

This clone is a singleton in its sample. The J gene is TRBJ2-1, the V gene TRBV5-1, with no clear D. This CDR3 has 14 amino acids. V was pared by 6 bases and J by 0 bases, with 10 bases between. CDR1 is SGHRS, CDR2 YFSETQ, per germline. CDR3: CASTSLSSYNEQFF. CDR3 in DNA: TGCGCCAGCACGAGTTTAAGCTCCTACAATGAGCAGTTCTTC.

This clone has a handful of counts. This chain uses TRBV5-4 with TRBJ2-3; TRBD1 agrees at 7 bases. Germline V lookup: CDR1 SGHNT, CDR2 YYREEE (reference sequence). The CDR3 length is 13 residues. Trimming cost V 7 bases and J 1 base; bases outside gene matches: 3. The chain's CDR3 is CASGDRGTDTQYF. The CDR3 nucleotides are TGTGCCAGCGGAGACAGGGGCACAGATACGCAGTATTTT. The full variable domain, with the rest looked up from reference TRBV5-4 and TRBJ2-3, is ETGVTQSPTHLIKTRGQQVTLRCSSQSGHNTVSWYQQALGQGPQFIFQYYREEENGRGNFPPRFSGLQFPNYSSELNVNALELDDSALYLCASGDRGTDTQYFGPGTRLTVL.

The sample holds a few counts of this clone. The rearrangement joins TRBV28 to TRBJ2-2, with TRBD1 matching 9 bases. The V and J ends lost 6 bases and 6 bases, in that order; junction bases with no gene match: 14. This CDR3 contains 17 residues. Per the germline V gene, CDR1 is MDHEN and CDR2 is SYDVKM. The CDR3 loop reads CASRRSTGGDRPGELFF. CDR3 nucleotides: TGTGCCAGCAGGAGAAGTACAGGGGGCGACCGCCCCGGGGAGCTGTTTTTT. The variable domain in full, completed from reference TRBV28 and TRBJ2-2, reads DVKVTQSSRYLVKRTGEKVFLECVQDMDHENMFWYRQDPGLGLRLIYFSYDVKMKEKGDIPEGYSVSREKKERFSLILESASTNQTSMYLCASRRSTGGDRPGELFFGEGSRLTVL.

V is TRBV15 and J is TRBJ2-5; no clear D. V lost 1 base, J lost 0 bases, and 3 bases lay in between. The CDR3 has 13 residues. Germline V lookup: CDR1 LNHNV, CDR2 YYDKDF (reference sequence). For the CDR3, the DNA is TGTGCCACCAGCAGAGCGTACCAAGAGACCCAGTACTTC. Protein: CATSRAYQETQYF. Combining the CDR3 with reference TRBV15 and TRBJ2-5 gives the whole variable domain DAMVIQNPRYQVTQFGKPVTLSCSQTLNHNVMYWYQQKSSQAPKLLFHYYDKDFNNEADTPDNFQSRRPNTSFCFLDIRSPGLGDTAMYLCATSRAYQETQYFGPGTRLLVL.

This chain links TRBV7-9 with TRBJ2-7, with a possible D match to TRBD1 (6 bases). Trimming took 2 bases from V and 0 from J, leaving 8 bases between them. The germline gives CDR1 SEHNR, CDR2 FQNEAQ (reference sequence). The CDR3 has 14 amino acids. The CDR3 DNA sequence: TGTGCCAGCAGCTTAACGGGACACTCCTACGAGCAGTACTTC. This sequence encodes CASSLTGHSYEQYF.

The genes are TRBV27 and TRBJ2-1; the match to TRBD2 covers 8 bases. Trimming at V came to 6 bases and at J to 2 bases, leaving 9 bases not matched to a gene. CDR3 length: 16 residues. The germline V gene encodes CDR1 MNHEY and CDR2 SMNVEV (reference sequence). DNA for the CDR3: TGTGCCAGCAGCCGATTAGCGGGACGACCCTACAATGAGCAGTTCTTC. This encodes CASSRLAGRPYNEQFF.

The chain employs TRBV11-2 and TRBJ2-1; 10 bases line up with TRBD2. Trimming at V came to 1 base and at J to 7 bases, leaving 4 bases not matched to a gene. In germline, CDR1 is SGHAT, CDR2 FQNNGV. This CDR3 region has 15 residues. The CDR3 protein is CASSLGAGGPNEQFF. DNA of the CDR3: TGTGCCAGCAGCTTAGGAGCGGGGGGGCCTAATGAGCAGTTCTTC.

This sequence joins TRBV27 and TRBJ1-2; TRBD1 matches at 11 bases. The CDR3 has 15 residues. Germline values: CDR1 MNHEY, CDR2 SMNVEV (reference sequence). V shed 4 bases, J shed 7 bases, and the junction held 8 bases outside the gene matches. This chain's CDR3 is CASSSGQGAGAGYTF. The CDR3 DNA sequence: TGTGCCAGCAGTTCAGGACAGGGGGCTGGAGCTGGCTACACCTTC.

The chain recombines TRBV19 with TRBJ1-1; possibly TRBD1 for D (6 bases). The CDR3 sequence is 12 residues long. The germline gives CDR1 LNHDA, CDR2 SQIVND (reference sequence). V was cut by 5 bases and J by 8 bases, with 12 bases left in between. The CDR3 region has the DNA TGTGCCAGTAGTTATGGACAGAACGAAGCTTTCTTT. This gives the protein CASSYGQNEAFF.

The rearrangement uses TRBV4-3 and TRBJ2-5, with D tentatively TRBD2 (5 bases). The assigned J gene may be wrong: the sequence end matches TRBJ2-7 better. This CDR3 contains 16 residues. CDR1 and CDR2 (germline): LGHNA, YSLEER. In DNA form, the CDR3 reads TGCGCCAGCAGCCAAGAGGCGGGTAGCGAAACCTACGAGCAGTACTTC. Amino acid sequence: CASSQEAGSETYEQYF.

The chain employs TRBV6-5 and TRBJ2-7; 8 nucleotides match TRBD1. The germline V gene has CDR1 MNHEY and CDR2 SVGAGI. Losses at the gene ends were 6 bases for V and 7 bases for J; bases not matched to a gene: 14. The CDR3 is 15 residues long. Here the CDR3 DNA reads TGTGCCAGCAGGGCGGGCGCAGGGGGCGTGGGTGAGCAGTACTTC. Its protein is CASRAGAGGVGEQYF.

V and J are TRBV3-1 (or the pseudogene TRBV3-2) and TRBJ2-1; D perhaps matches TRBD2 (6 bases). CDR1 and CDR2 (germline): LGHDT, YNNKEL (reference sequence). V was pared by 4 bases and J by 8 bases, with 15 bases between. The CDR3 runs 14 residues. The CDR3 DNA follows: TGTGCCAGCAGCCCGGGGGTCGGGGAGCATGAGCAGTTCTTC. It translates to CASSPGVGEHEQFF.

The rearrangement joins TRBV24-1 to TRBJ2-3, with 8 bases aligning to TRBD1. The CDR3 spans 16 residues. V gave up 0 bases and J gave up 4 bases; unmatched junction bases: 5. CDR1 is KGHDR and CDR2 is SFDVKD in the germline V gene. The CDR3 spells CATSDLWAGGPDTQYF. The CDR3 DNA follows: TGTGCCACCAGTGATTTGTGGGCAGGGGGCCCAGATACGCAGTATTTT.

The chain recombines TRBV9 with TRBJ2-7; no clear D. Trimming stripped 1 base from V and 3 bases from J, with 17 bases between. Germline CDR1 SGDLS, CDR2 YYNGEE. The CDR3 contains 16 residues. CDR3 DNA: TGTGCCAGCAGCGTACAGAGTGGCGGCAACTACTACGAGCAGTACTTC. This sequence encodes CASSVQSGGNYYEQYF.

The genes are TRBV7-3 and TRBJ2-1, with 7 nucleotides matching TRBD2. CDR3 length: 16 amino acids. The germline V gene has CDR1 SGHTA and CDR2 FQGTGA. The V and J ends lost 2 bases and 0 bases, in that order; junction bases with no gene match: 4. The CDR3 DNA reads TGTGCCAGCAGCTTACTCGGGAGGAGCTCCTACAATGAGCAGTTCTTC. As protein: CASSLLGRSSYNEQFF.

This sequence joins TRBV10-3 and TRBJ1-6; D perhaps matches TRBD1 (5 bases). CDR1 ENHRY and CDR2 SYGVKD come from the germline V gene. V dropped 4 bases and J dropped 7 bases, with 14 bases sitting between them. This CDR3 has 15 amino acids. Written as DNA, the CDR3 is TGTGCCATCAGTGGGGGCCTAGGAGTGAATTCACCCCTCCACTTT. Its translation: CAISGGLGVNSPLHF.